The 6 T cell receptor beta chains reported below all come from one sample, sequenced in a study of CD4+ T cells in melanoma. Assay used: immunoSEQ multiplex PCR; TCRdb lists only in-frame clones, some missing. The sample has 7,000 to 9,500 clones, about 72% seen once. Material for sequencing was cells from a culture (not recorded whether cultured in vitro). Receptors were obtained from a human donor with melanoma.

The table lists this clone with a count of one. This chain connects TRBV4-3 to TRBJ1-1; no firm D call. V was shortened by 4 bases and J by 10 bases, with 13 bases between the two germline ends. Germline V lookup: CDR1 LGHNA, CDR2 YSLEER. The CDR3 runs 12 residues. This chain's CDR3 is CASSRPGPGAFF. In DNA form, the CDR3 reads TGCGCCAGCAGCCGGCCCGGGCCCGGAGCTTTCTTT.

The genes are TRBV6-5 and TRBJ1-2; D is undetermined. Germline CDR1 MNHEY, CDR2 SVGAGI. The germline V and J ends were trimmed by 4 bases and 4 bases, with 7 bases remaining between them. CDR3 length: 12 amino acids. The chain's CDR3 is CASSSPFYGYTF. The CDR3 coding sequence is TGTGCCAGCAGTTCCCCGTTCTATGGCTACACCTTC.

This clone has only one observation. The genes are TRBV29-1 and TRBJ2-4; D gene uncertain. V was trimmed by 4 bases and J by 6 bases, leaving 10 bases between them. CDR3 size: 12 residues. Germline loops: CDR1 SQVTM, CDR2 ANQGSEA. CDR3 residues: CSVVNSANIQYF. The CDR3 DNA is TGCAGCGTTGTCAATAGTGCAAACATTCAGTACTTC. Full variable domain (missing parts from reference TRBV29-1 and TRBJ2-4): SAVISQKPSRDICQRGTSLTIQCQVDSQVTMMFWYRQQPGQSLTLIATANQGSEATYESGFVIDKFPISRPNLTFSTLTVSNMSPEDSSIYLCSVVNSANIQYFGAGTRLSVL.

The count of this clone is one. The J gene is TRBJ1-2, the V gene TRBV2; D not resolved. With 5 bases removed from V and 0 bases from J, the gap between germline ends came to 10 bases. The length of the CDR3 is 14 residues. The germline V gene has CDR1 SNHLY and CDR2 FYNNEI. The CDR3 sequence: CASSRQKANYGYTF. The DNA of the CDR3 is TGTGCCAGCAGTAGACAAAAGGCTAACTATGGCTACACCTTC.

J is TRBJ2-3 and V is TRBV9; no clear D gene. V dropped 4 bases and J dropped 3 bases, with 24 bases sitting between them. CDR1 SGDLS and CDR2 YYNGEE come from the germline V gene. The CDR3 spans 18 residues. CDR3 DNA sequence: TGTGCCAGCAGCTCGCCCCCGGGCAGACTGCCCGAGACAGATACGCAGTATTTT. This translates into CASSSPPGRLPETDTQYF.

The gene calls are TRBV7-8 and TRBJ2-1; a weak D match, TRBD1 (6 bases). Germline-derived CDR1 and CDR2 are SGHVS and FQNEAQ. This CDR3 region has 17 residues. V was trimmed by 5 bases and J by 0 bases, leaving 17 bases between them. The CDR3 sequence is CASSRVGARGSYNEQFF. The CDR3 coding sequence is TGTGCCAGCAGCCGGGTGGGGGCTCGGGGCTCCTACAATGAGCAGTTCTTC.